This T cell receptor beta chain appears in the sequencing data of a study of blood T cell repertoires in COVID-19 (dated by TCRdb to about 2020). General notes on the study: Samples covering the acute and convalescent phases of COVID-19 were provided by collaborators in the United States, Italy and Spain. The material from the prospective study consisted of cDNA or gDNA derived from T cells, B-cell-depleted T cells, or PBMCs. The dataset comprised deeply sampled blood TCRbeta repertoires from subjects exposed to, actively infected with, or recovered from COVID-19. The repertoires were released in a freely available public database intended as a resource for research on the immune response to SARS-CoV-2. The samples were drawn from the first 160 participants of the ongoing ImmuneRACE study and from some 1,300 subjects provided by 6 global collaborators. Nearly every sample came with metadata listing a de-identified subject ID, COVID-19 status, age in years and sex. Where available, HLA class I and class II types were taken from metadata supplied by the sample provider and were not determined by assay-based typing. Results the study describes overall, beyond this receptor: The amount of clinical and demographic metadata varied by source and participant and was provided uncurated.

The germline V gene supplies CDR1 SGHTA and CDR2 FQGTGA. V was cut back by 4 bases and J by 6 bases, leaving a gap of 9 bases between them. Inclusive of the bounding cysteine and phenylalanine, the CDR3 is 13 residues long. CDR3 DNA is the only sequence kept; it has 39 bases, read in frame from the first base. Note on this clone: Its antigen is not yet known. No base quality information exists; no much larger clone differs at one position.

The collaborating institutions used their own protocols to collect whole blood in K2EDTA tubes. Collaborator samples were shipped for TCRbeta analysis as frozen whole blood, isolated PBMCs, or DNA extracted from either sample type. The immunoSEQ Assay, a bias-controlled multiplex PCR, was used to amplify TCRbeta CDR3 regions from genomic DNA. On the study's bioinformatics: Within the assay, amplification of reference gene primers was used to estimate how many nucleated cells each sample contained. To quantify the absolute abundance of each unique TCRbeta CDR3 rearrangement, sequence reads were collapsed and filtered. Productive Simpson clonality was computed per sample as the square root of Simpson's diversity index over productive rearrangements. Entries here come from immuneACCESS through TCRdb and include only in-frame sequences with V and J called. Some clones fail to appear in such tables; in the studies checked, an unresolved V gene covers under half of the shortfall, and the cause of the remainder is unknown. The V and J calls and the clone size are those of that table, but D and trimming were determined from the DNA. Here the sample has more than 80,000 clones; over 80% occur a single time. The ten largest clones take up roughly 32% of the sample.

The sample was peripheral blood. This clonotype was sampled from a woman older than 75 with active or convalescent COVID-19. Recombination connected TRBV7-3 to TRBJ2-2; the D gene lacks a confident call. The CDR3 protein: CASSSQVSGELFF. The DNA reads TGTGCCAGCAGCTCTCAGGTCTCCGGGGAGCTGTTTTTT.